This T cell receptor (beta chain) was documented in a study of T cell repertoires in cytomegalovirus infection. Whole-study context: Indications came from public TCR beta signatures; they pointed to CMV infection and to a matching HLA type. Study-level points and caveats: Cumulative public TCR beta family frequency identified CMV carriers with the relevant HLA. The study found HLA-C-restricted CMV-specific TCR beta clonotypes dominating the ex vivo response.

There are many counts of this clonotype. What it binds is unknown. TCRdb redid the calling of the reads with MiXCR, one entry per CDR3 protein. This sample carries about 240,000 distinct CDR3 sequences, under 8.5% of them seen once, and the ten largest clones take roughly 6%. CDR3 size: 15 residues. The ends were cut back, 10 bases at V and 5 bases at J, with 23 bases in the middle. Germline V gene sequence: CDR1 SGHTA, CDR2 FQGNSA. This receptor was identified in a human donor in good health (CMV status not recorded). Some clones in this sample may be carry-over from other donors' samples. Sequencing was carried out using PBMCs. The gene calls are TRBV7-2 and TRBJ1-1, with TRBD1 as a possible D gene (5 bases). For the CDR3, the DNA is TGTGCCATCATACTTCGGGGGACCCTCCAAACTGAAGCTTTCTTT. Translating gives CAIILRGTLQTEAFF.